Below, 24 T cell receptor beta chains from the same sample are listed, as sequenced in a study of OX40 agonist ivuxolimab in advanced cancers. The data were produced by immunoSEQ multiplex PCR, yet TCRdb's version contains in-frame clones alone and is incomplete. The sample carries 69,000 or so clones, approximately 83% recorded once. The sample here was CD4+ or CD8+ T cells sorted from blood, taken in a trial of the OX40 agonist ivuxolimab. These receptors all stem from an adult with an advanced solid tumor such as melanoma, head and neck, liver or kidney cancer.

The CDR3 here is CAIRGQDGETQYF. The CDR3, as DNA: TGTGCCATCAGGGGACAGGATGGAGAGACCCAGTACTTC. The rearrangement uses TRBV10-3 and TRBJ2-5; 8 nucleotides match TRBD1. Trimming took 6 bases from V and 4 from J; bases not matched to a gene: 4. The CDR3 loop spans 13 amino acids. Germline V gene data show CDR1 as ENHRY and CDR2 as SYGVKD.

The rearrangement links TRBV7-3 to TRBJ1-2; 12 bases are a match to TRBD1. This CDR3 comprises 16 residues. The ends lost 2 bases at V and 4 bases at J; junction bases unmatched: 5. In germline, CDR1 is SGHTA, CDR2 FQGTGA. CDR3 protein: CASSLGGTGGTYGYTF. The DNA for the CDR3 is TGTGCCAGCAGCTTAGGCGGGACAGGGGGCACCTATGGCTACACCTTC.

The rearrangement links TRBV7-2 to TRBJ2-1; 13 bases agree with TRBD2. Looked up from germline, CDR1 is SGHTA and CDR2 is FQGNSA. V trimming: 3 bases; J trimming: 8 bases; junction bases outside the gene matches: 4. The length of the CDR3 is 15 residues. In DNA form, the CDR3 reads TGTGCCAGCAGCTTCGGACTAGCGGGAGCCGATGAGCAGTTCTTC. Protein product: CASSFGLAGADEQFF.

The rearrangement uses TRBV28 and TRBJ2-3; D gene ambiguous. This CDR3 contains 12 residues. Germline assignment: CDR1 MDHEN and CDR2 SYDVKM. V was shortened by 3 bases and J by 1 base, with 2 bases between the two germline ends. CDR3 bases: TGTGCCAGCAGTTTGGGCACAGATACGCAGTATTTT. Translation: CASSLGTDTQYF.

The rearrangement links TRBV29-1 to TRBJ1-5; tentative D call: TRBD1 (5 bases). CDR3 size: 15 residues. Germline CDR1 reads SQVTM; CDR2 reads ANQGSEA. V lost 6 bases, J lost 2 bases, and 17 bases lay in between. The DNA of the CDR3 is TGCAGCGTGGGGGACGGGGTTTTGGGCAATCAGCCCCAGCATTTT. Amino acid sequence: CSVGDGVLGNQPQHF.

The CDR3 DNA sequence: TGTGCCAGCAGCTTACCCCAGGGGTACGGCTACACCTTC. Amino acid sequence: CASSLPQGYGYTF. The gene calls are TRBV11-2 and TRBJ1-2; D may be TRBD1 (6 bases). Between the trimmed V and J ends, which lost 2 bases and 8 bases, there was a span of 12 bases. The CDR3 extends over 13 amino acids. From germline, CDR1 is SGHAT and CDR2 FQNNGV.

This chain connects TRBV7-2 to TRBJ2-4; D possibly matches TRBD1 or TRBD2 (5 bases each). Trimming took off 5 bases at V and 1 base at J, with 15 bases between the two ends. CDR3 length equals 16 residues. Germline assignment: CDR1 SGHTA and CDR2 FQGNSA. Here the CDR3 reads CASSITGSGAKNIQYF. CDR3 coding DNA: TGTGCCAGCAGCATTACAGGATCGGGGGCCAAAAACATTCAGTACTTC.

This rearrangement joins TRBV6-8 to TRBJ2-7; 11 bases line up with TRBD2. V shed 2 bases and J 2 bases; nucleotides not matched to a gene: 5. CDR1 MNHGY and CDR2 SAAAGT come from the germline V gene. The CDR3 runs 16 residues. The CDR3 loop reads CASSYQTSGTTYEQYF. CDR3 coding DNA: TGTGCCAGCAGTTACCAGACTAGCGGGACCACCTACGAGCAGTACTTC.

The sample holds a few counts of this clone. The V and J genes are TRBV28 and TRBJ2-7, with TRBD1 identical over 9 bases. The CDR3 spans 13 residues. V trimming: 6 bases; J trimming: 2 bases; junction bases outside the gene matches: 2. Germline V gene data show CDR1 as MDHEN and CDR2 as SYDVKM. CDR3 nucleotides: TGTGCCAGCAGCGGACAGGGGACCTACGAGCAGTACTTC. It codes for CASSGQGTYEQYF.

The table lists this clone with a count of one. The genes are TRBV5-6 and TRBJ2-2, with D tentatively TRBD2 (5 bases). The CDR3 is 17 amino acids. V lost 0 bases, J lost 7 bases, and 19 bases lay in between. Germline assignment: CDR1 SGHDT and CDR2 YYEEEE. For the CDR3, the DNA is TGTGCCAGCAGCTTGGTGGCGGGCGGTGATCCGGGCGGGGAGCTGTTTTTT. Translating gives CASSLVAGGDPGGELFF.

The chain employs TRBV11-3 and TRBJ1-1; D not certain. The CDR3 runs 11 residues. Per the germline V gene, CDR1 is SGHNT and CDR2 is YENEEA. Trimming removed 1 base from V and 7 bases from J, with 4 bases in between. DNA of the CDR3: TGTGCCAGCAGCTTAGCCCATGAAGCTTTCTTT. Its translation: CASSLAHEAFF.

V usage is TRBV6-5 and J usage is TRBJ2-7; TRBD1 aligns across 11 bases. The CDR3 spans 14 residues. The trim removed 6 bases at V and 5 bases at J, leaving 6 bases unmatched. Germline CDR1 and CDR2: MNHEY and SVGAGI. This CDR3 is CASSWTGGIDEQYF. The DNA for the CDR3 is TGTGCCAGCAGCTGGACAGGGGGCATCGACGAGCAGTACTTC.

The V and J genes are TRBV19 and TRBJ1-1, with a tentative D call TRBD1 (6 bases). With 4 bases removed from V and 1 base from J, the gap between germline ends came to 7 bases. Germline-derived CDR1 and CDR2 are LNHDA and SQIVND (reference sequence). The length of the CDR3 is 13 residues. The CDR3 nucleotides read TGTGCCAGTAGTACACAGGGGAACACTGAAGCTTTCTTT. The encoded protein is CASSTQGNTEAFF.

This chain links TRBV28 with TRBJ1-1, with D uncertain. This CDR3 has 14 amino acids. Trimming stripped 4 bases from V and 1 base from J, with 10 bases between. CDR1 and CDR2 from the germline V gene are MDHEN and SYDVKM. In DNA, the CDR3 is TGTGCCAGCAGTTACCTTACACCGAACACTGAAGCTTTCTTT. Translating gives CASSYLTPNTEAFF.

The V and J genes are TRBV20-1 and TRBJ2-1; D is ambiguous. The germline V gene encodes CDR1 DFQATT and CDR2 SNEGSKA (reference sequence). This CDR3 is 11 amino acids long. V lost 3 bases and J lost 10, with 10 bases in between. In DNA, the CDR3 is TGCAGTGCTAGGACACCTCGAGAGCAGTTCTTC. Translating it yields CSARTPREQFF.

The chain uses TRBV19 and TRBJ1-5; no reliable D call. There are 13 residues in the CDR3. With 5 bases removed from V and 7 bases from J, the gap between germline ends came to 12 bases. Looked up from germline, CDR1 is LNHDA and CDR2 is SQIVND (reference sequence). CDR3 in amino acids: CASSLTFHQPQHF. CDR3 in DNA: TGTGCCAGTAGTTTAACGTTCCACCAGCCCCAGCATTTT.

V usage is TRBV5-1 and J usage is TRBJ2-5; D perhaps matches TRBD1 (6 bases). This CDR3 is built from 12 residues. Trimming pared 3 bases from V and 3 bases from J, leaving 6 bases between. Germline V gene lookup returns CDR1 SGHRS and CDR2 YFSETQ. The CDR3 region has the DNA TGCGCCAGCAGCTCAGGGGAAGAGACCCAGTACTTC. The encoded protein is CASSSGEETQYF.

V usage is TRBV19 and J usage is TRBJ1-1; tentative D call: TRBD1 (5 bases). The germline V gene encodes CDR1 LNHDA and CDR2 SQIVND (reference sequence). Trimming took off 2 bases at V and 6 bases at J, with 16 bases between the two ends. The CDR3 covers 15 residues. The CDR3 region is CASSIYRGVKAEAFF. CDR3 sequence (DNA): TGTGCCAGTAGTATATACCGGGGGGTTAAGGCTGAAGCTTTCTTT.

The chain uses TRBV5-1 and TRBJ1-3; D is perhaps TRBD1 (5 bases). Germline loops: CDR1 SGHRS, CDR2 YFSETQ. The length of the CDR3 is 16 residues. The ends were cut back, 2 bases at V and 2 bases at J, with 14 bases in the middle. CDR3 amino acids: CASSFAWGETGNTIYF. The CDR3 region has the DNA TGCGCCAGCAGCTTCGCTTGGGGGGAAACTGGAAACACCATATATTTT.

In the case of this clone: The DNA is left out, because the CDR3 cannot be placed on it with certainty; the CDR3 is given as TCRdb lists it. The rearrangement links TRBV12-2 to TRBJ2-5; no check of the table's D call, TRBD2, against the DNA was made. TRBV12-2 is assigned pseudogene status. 13 amino acids form the CDR3, both terminal residues included. This CDR3 is CASRFARGTSQYF.

The CDR3 sequence is CASGGGQFSNEKLFF. The CDR3 DNA sequence: TGTGCCAGCGGGGGAGGACAGTTCTCTAATGAAAAACTGTTTTTT. V gene TRBV27 combines with J gene TRBJ1-4, with D maybe TRBD1 (6 bases). The CDR3 covers 15 residues. Trimming stripped 8 bases from V and 3 bases from J, with 16 bases between. The germline V gene has CDR1 MNHEY and CDR2 SMNVEV (reference sequence). The whole variable domain, filled in from reference TRBV27 and TRBJ1-4, reads EAQVTQNPRYLITVTGKKLTVTCSQNMNHEYMSWYRQDPGLGLRQIYYSMNVEVTDKGDVPEGYKVSRKEKRNFPLILESPSPNQTSLYFCASGGGQFSNEKLFFGSGTQLSVL.

V and J are TRBV19 and TRBJ2-5; 8 nucleotides agree with TRBD1. The J segment lost 3 bases and the V segment lost 5 bases, leaving 5 bases of the junction unmatched. In germline, CDR1 is LNHDA, CDR2 SQIVND (reference sequence). The CDR3 runs to 14 residues. The CDR3 loop is CASSPLTGEETQYF. The CDR3 DNA reads TGTGCCAGTAGTCCGTTGACAGGGGAAGAGACCCAGTACTTC.

The CDR3 nucleotides are TGTGCCAGTAGTATTGTTAGACAGGGCGACACCGGGGAGCTGTTTTTT. Amino acid sequence: CASSIVRQGDTGELFF. The gene calls are TRBV19 and TRBJ2-2; 7 nucleotides agree with TRBD1. The CDR3 has 16 amino acids. Germline assignment: CDR1 LNHDA and CDR2 SQIVND (reference sequence). V trimming: 3 bases; J trimming: 3 bases; junction bases outside the gene matches: 7.

The chain recombines TRBV19 with TRBJ2-7; possibly TRBD2 for D (7 bases). Trimming stripped 6 bases from V and 0 bases from J, with 15 bases between. Germline values: CDR1 LNHDA, CDR2 SQIVND (reference sequence). There are 15 residues in the CDR3. The CDR3 bases are TGTGCCAGTAGCCCTCGGGGGGCCAGCTCCTACGAGCAGTACTTC. Protein: CASSPRGASSYEQYF.